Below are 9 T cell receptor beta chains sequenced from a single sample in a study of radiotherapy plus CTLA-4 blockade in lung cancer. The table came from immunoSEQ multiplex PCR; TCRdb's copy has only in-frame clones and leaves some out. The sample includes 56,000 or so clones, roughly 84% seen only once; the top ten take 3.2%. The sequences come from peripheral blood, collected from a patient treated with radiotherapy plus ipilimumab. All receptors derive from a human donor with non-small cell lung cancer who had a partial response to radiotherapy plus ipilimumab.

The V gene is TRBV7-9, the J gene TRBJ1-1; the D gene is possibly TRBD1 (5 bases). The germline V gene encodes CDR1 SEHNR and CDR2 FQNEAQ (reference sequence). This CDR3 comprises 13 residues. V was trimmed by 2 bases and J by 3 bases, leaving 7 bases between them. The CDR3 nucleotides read TGTGCCAGCAGCTTAAAACAGGACACTGAAGCTTTCTTT. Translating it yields CASSLKQDTEAFF.

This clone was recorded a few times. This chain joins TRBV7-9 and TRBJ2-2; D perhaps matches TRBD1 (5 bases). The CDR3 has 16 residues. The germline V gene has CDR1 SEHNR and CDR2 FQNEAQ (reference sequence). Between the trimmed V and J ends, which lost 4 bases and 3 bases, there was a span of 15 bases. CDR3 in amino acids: CASSSLGRADTGELFF. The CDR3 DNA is TGTGCCAGCAGCTCTCTAGGCAGGGCGGACACCGGGGAGCTGTTTTTT.

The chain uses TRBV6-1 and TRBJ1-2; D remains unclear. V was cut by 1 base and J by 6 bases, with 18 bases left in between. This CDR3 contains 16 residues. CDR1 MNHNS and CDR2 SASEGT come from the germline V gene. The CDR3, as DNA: TGTGCCAGCAGTGAAGGGCTAGCGGGCGTTTTGAATGGCTACACCTTC. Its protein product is CASSEGLAGVLNGYTF.

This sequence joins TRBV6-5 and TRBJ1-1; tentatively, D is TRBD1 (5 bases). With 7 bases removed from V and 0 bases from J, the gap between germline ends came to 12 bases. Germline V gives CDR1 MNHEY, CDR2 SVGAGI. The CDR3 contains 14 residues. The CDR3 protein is CASMPTVMNTEAFF. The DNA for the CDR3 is TGTGCCAGCATGCCGACAGTCATGAACACTGAAGCTTTCTTT.

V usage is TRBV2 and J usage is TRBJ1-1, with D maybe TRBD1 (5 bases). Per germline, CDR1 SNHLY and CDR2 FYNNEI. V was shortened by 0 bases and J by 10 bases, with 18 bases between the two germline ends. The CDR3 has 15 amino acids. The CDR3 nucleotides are TGTGCCAGCAGTGAAGCGAGGACTGCTATGGGGGGAGCTTTCTTT. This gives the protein CASSEARTAMGGAFF.

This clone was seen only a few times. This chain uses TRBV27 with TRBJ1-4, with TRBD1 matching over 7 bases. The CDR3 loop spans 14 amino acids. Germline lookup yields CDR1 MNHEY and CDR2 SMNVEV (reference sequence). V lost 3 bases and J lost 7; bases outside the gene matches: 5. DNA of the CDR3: TGTGCCAGCAGTTTCGGAGGGGGCGGTGAAAAACTGTTTTTT. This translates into CASSFGGGGEKLFF.

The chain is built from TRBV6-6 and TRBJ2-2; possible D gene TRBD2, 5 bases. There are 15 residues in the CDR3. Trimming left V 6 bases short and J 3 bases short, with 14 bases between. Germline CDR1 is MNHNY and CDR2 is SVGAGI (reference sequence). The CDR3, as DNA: TGTGCCAGCAGCCCCGTTCGGGATTACACCGGGGAGCTGTTTTTT. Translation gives CASSPVRDYTGELFF.

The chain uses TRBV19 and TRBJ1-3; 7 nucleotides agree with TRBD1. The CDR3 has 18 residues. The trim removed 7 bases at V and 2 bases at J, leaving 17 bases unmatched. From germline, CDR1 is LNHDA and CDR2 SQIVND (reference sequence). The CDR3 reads CASNARDSPMTTGNTIYF. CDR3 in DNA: TGTGCCAGTAACGCCAGGGACAGCCCCATGACAACTGGAAACACCATATATTTT.

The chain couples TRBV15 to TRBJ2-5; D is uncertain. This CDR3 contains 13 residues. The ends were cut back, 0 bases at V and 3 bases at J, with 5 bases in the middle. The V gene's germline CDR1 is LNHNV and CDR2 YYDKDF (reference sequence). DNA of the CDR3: TGTGCCACCAGCAGAGAGGCAAAAGAGACCCAGTACTTC. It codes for CATSREAKETQYF.